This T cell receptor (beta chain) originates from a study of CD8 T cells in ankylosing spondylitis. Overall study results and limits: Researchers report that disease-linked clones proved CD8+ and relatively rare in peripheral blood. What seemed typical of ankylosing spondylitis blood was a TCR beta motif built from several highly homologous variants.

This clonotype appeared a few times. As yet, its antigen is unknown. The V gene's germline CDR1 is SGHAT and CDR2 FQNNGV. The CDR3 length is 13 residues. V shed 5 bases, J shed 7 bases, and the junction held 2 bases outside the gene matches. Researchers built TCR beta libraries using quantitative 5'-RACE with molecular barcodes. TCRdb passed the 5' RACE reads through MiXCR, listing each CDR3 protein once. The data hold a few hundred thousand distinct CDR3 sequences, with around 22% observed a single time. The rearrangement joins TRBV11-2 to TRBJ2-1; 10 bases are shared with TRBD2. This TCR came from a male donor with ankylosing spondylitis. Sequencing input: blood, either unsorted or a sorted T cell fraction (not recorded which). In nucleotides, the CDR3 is TGTGCCAGCAGCGAGGGACTAGCGAATGAGCAGTTCTTC. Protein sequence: CASSEGLANEQFF.